This T cell receptor (beta chain) was captured in a study of T cells expressing NK-cell markers. Germline CDR1 reads GTSNPN; CDR2 reads SVGIG (reference sequence). This CDR3 is built from 13 residues. TCRdb reanalyzed the 5' RACE reads, giving one entry per CDR3 protein sequence and no DNA. The sample has about 540,000 distinct CDR3 sequences; the top ten hold 3% to 4.5%. The chain combines TRBV30 with TRBJ2-7. Sequencing used blood T cells: a sorted CD56 or NKG2C T cell subset, CD4+ or CD8+ T cells, or bulk PBMC T cells (not recorded which). The clonotype was recovered from a man aged 18 to 30 in good health. This CDR3 reads CAWSVNGPYEQYF.